This T cell receptor beta chain is drawn from a study of blood T cell repertoires in COVID-19. Study background: The United States, Italy and Spain supplied acute and convalescent COVID-19 samples.

Data came from immunoSEQ multiplex PCR; TCRdb stores just in-frame clones and leaves some out. The table has approximately 25,000 clones, about 72% seen once. Germline loops: CDR1 SNHLY, CDR2 FYNNEI. CDR3 size: 13 residues. V was clipped by 5 bases and J by 2 bases, with 9 bases between them. The sequence was obtained from a woman of 80 years or more with acute or convalescent COVID-19. V usage is TRBV2 and J usage is TRBJ1-1; D is ambiguous. Sequenced sample: peripheral blood. The CDR3 reads CASSWEGNTEAFF. Here the CDR3 DNA reads TGTGCCAGCAGTTGGGAGGGAAACACTGAAGCTTTCTTT.